Listed below are T cell receptor beta chains from one sample, sequenced in a study of cytomegalovirus exposure and HLA in healthy donors. TCRdb's table, derived via immunoSEQ multiplex PCR, lists solely in-frame clones and lacks some. The sample holds approximately 100,000 clones, approximately 93% seen once. Sequencing used PBMCs. The receptor source for this set is a woman aged 25 to 39 in good health and CMV-seropositive. The CDR3 runs from the conserved cysteine through the conserved F or W. Each record gives: D gene, V gene, clone size, J gene, CDR3 DNA, CDR3 protein. A D gene is named only where the DNA matches it firmly. Clone sizes are given selectively: once, few, many, or a class where the clone is expanded.

>NA|TRBV5-4|NA|TRBJ2-5
TGTGCCAGCAGCCAGACCGGGAGACAAGAGACCCAGTACTTC
CASSQTGRQETQYF
>NA|TRBV6-5|NA|TRBJ1-1
TGTGCCAGCACAGGGGTGGCGAACACTGAAGCTTTCTTT
CASTGVANTEAFF
>TRBD1|TRBV30|NA|TRBJ1-6
TGTGCCTGCCCTGACAGGGGGCTACCTAATTCACCCCTCCACTTT
CACPDRGLPNSPLHF
>NA|TRBV19|NA|TRBJ1-1
TGTGCCAGTAGTATAGATTCCGGAGGCACTGAAGCTTTCTTT
CASSIDSGGTEAFF
>TRBD1|TRBV6-6|NA|TRBJ1-1
TGTGCCAGCAGCCGACAGGGCGACACTGAAGCTTTCTTT
CASSRQGDTEAFF
>NA|TRBV7-7|NA|TRBJ2-5
TGTGCCAGCAGCTTAAAAGAGGGATCGGGGACCCAGTACTTC
CASSLKEGSGTQYF
>TRBD1|TRBV5-1|NA|TRBJ2-7
TGCGCCAGCAGCCCCGGGACAGGGACATTTAGTGAGCAGTACTTC
CASSPGTGTFSEQYF
>NA|TRBV30|NA|TRBJ2-7
TGTGCCTGGAGTACAAGCGCAATCTCCTACGAGCAGTACTTC
CAWSTSAISYEQYF
>TRBD2|TRBV6-1|NA|TRBJ2-7
TGTGCCGGAGGGACTAGCGGGAGTTACGAGCAGTACTTC
CAGGTSGSYEQYF
>NA|TRBV5-4|NA|TRBJ2-5
TGTGCCAGCAGCTCCACCACTAGCACGGAGACCCAGTACTTC
CASSSTTSTETQYF
>TRBD1|TRBV19|NA|TRBJ1-1
TGTGCCAGTAGAACAGGGGGCTCGGGGAACACTGAAGCTTTCTTT
CASRTGGSGNTEAFF
>TRBD1|TRBV6-5|NA|TRBJ2-7
TGTGCCAGCAGAAGACAGGGGTCCGAGCAGTACTTC
CASRRQGSEQYF
>TRBD1|TRBV5-4|NA|TRBJ1-4
TGTGCCAGCAGCTTGCTGGCAGGGGGGAGTGAAAAACTGTTTTTT
CASSLLAGGSEKLFF
>TRBD2|TRBV6-1|NA|TRBJ2-3
TGTGCCAGCAGTCCGACTAGCGGGAGTGCAGATACGCAGTATTTT
CASSPTSGSADTQYF
>NA|TRBV10-3|once|TRBJ2-7
TGTGCCATCAGTGGCGGACAGTCAGGTTTTTACGAGCAGTACTTC
CAISGGQSGFYEQYF
>NA|TRBV5-4|NA|TRBJ2-1
TGTGCCAGCAGCTTCCCTTACAATGAGCAGTTCTTC
CASSFPYNEQFF
>NA|TRBV10-1|NA|TRBJ2-7
TGCGCCAAAAACAGGGGGGGGTCCTACGAGCAGTACTTC
CAKNRGGSYEQYF
>TRBD1|TRBV10-3|NA|TRBJ2-6
TGTGCCATCAGTGAGTCACCGGGACAGGGACCCGGGGCCAACGTCCTGACTTTC
CAISESPGQGPGANVLTF
>NA|TRBV7-9|NA|TRBJ1-1
TGTGCCAGCAGCTTCGGGACTGAAGCTTTCTTT
CASSFGTEAFF
>NA|TRBV28|NA|TRBJ2-2
TGTGCCAGCAGTTTATCCGGAGACACCGGGGAGCTGTTTTTT
CASSLSGDTGELFF
>NA|TRBV4-2|NA|TRBJ1-2
TGTGCCAGCAGCCAAGTTCAGATTCAGAACTATGGCTACACCTTC
CASSQVQIQNYGYTF
>NA|TRBV10-3|NA|TRBJ1-2
TGTGCCATCAGTGAGGCAGGGGTTAAAGGCTACACCTTC
CAISEAGVKGYTF
>NA|TRBV13|NA|TRBJ1-1
TGTGCCAGCAGCACCCGACACAGCATGAACACTGAAGCTTTCTTT
CASSTRHSMNTEAFF
>NA|TRBV30|NA|TRBJ2-1
TGTGCCTGGAGTGCTCGTAGTTACAATGAGCAGTTCTTC
CAWSARSYNEQFF
>TRBD2|TRBV4-1|NA|TRBJ2-7
TGCGCCAGCACCGCCCAGACTAGCGGGAGGGCCGCCTCCTACGAGCAGTACTTC
CASTAQTSGRAASYEQYF
>TRBD2|TRBV7-2|NA|TRBJ2-1
TGTGCCAGCAGCTTAGCGACAGCGGGAGGTTACAATGAGCAGTTCTTC
CASSLATAGGYNEQFF
>NA|TRBV7-3|NA|TRBJ1-1
TGTGCCAGCAGCTTACGACAGGTGAGGAATGGCGCTGAAGCTTTCTTT
CASSLRQVRNGAEAFF
>NA|TRBV18|NA|TRBJ2-1
TGTGCCAGCTCACCAGGGGGCGCCACAAACAATGAGCAGTTCTTC
CASSPGGATNNEQFF
>TRBD2|TRBV7-6|NA|TRBJ2-1
TGTGCCAGCAGCTCATTACGCCAAGCGGGAGGATATGAGCAGTTCTTC
CASSSLRQAGGYEQFF
>NA|TRBV11-1|NA|TRBJ1-1
TGTGCCAGCAGCTTAATGGTCCCCGCGGGGACTGAAGCTTTCTTT
CASSLMVPAGTEAFF
>NA|TRBV5-4|NA|TRBJ1-1
TGTGCCAGCAGCTTGGACGGGGAGTCGAACACTGAAGCTTTCTTT
CASSLDGESNTEAFF
>NA|TRBV7-9|NA|TRBJ2-7
TGTGCCAGCAGCCCCCGGACTACTATGGAGCAGTACTTC
CASSPRTTMEQYF
>TRBD1|TRBV15|few|TRBJ1-2
TGTGCCACCAGCAGAGGCACTCAGGGGGCAAGCTATGGCTACACCTTC
CATSRGTQGASYGYTF
>NA|TRBV6-6|few|TRBJ2-7
TGTGCCACCAAGAGGGGGTACGAGCAGTACTTC
CATKRGYEQYF
>TRBD2|TRBV7-9|NA|TRBJ2-3
TGTGCCAGCAGCTCAATAGCGGGAGGTGTATTAGGAGATACGCAGTATTTT
CASSSIAGGVLGDTQYF
>TRBD1|TRBV6-1|NA|TRBJ2-7
TGTGCCAGCAGTCTATTCCGGGACAGTCCCTACGAGCAGTACTTC
CASSLFRDSPYEQYF
>NA|TRBV28|NA|TRBJ1-1
TGTGCCAGCGTAGGAGGACTTCGGACGAACACTGAAGCTTTCTTT
CASVGGLRTNTEAFF
>NA|TRBV4-3|NA|TRBJ2-1
TGCGCCAGCAGCCGAACAGTTTACAATGAGCAGTTCTTC
CASSRTVYNEQFF
>NA|TRBV5-1|NA|TRBJ2-5
TGCGCCAGCAGCCCGGGGGAGCGATTCCAAGAGACCCAGTACTTC
CASSPGERFQETQYF
>TRBD1|TRBV7-8|NA|TRBJ2-3
TGTGCCAGCAGCCCCGACAGGGCGCGTGATACGCAGTATTTT
CASSPDRARDTQYF
>TRBD1|TRBV27|NA|TRBJ1-3
TGTGCCAGCAGTCCCGGGACAGGGGTCGGTAACACCATATATTTT
CASSPGTGVGNTIYF
>NA|TRBV30|NA|TRBJ1-3
TGTGCCTGGAGGGGTACAGGCCTACCCTCTGGAAACACCATATATTTT
CAWRGTGLPSGNTIYF
>TRBD2|TRBV6-1|NA|TRBJ2-3
TGTGCCAGCAGTGAAGGGCTAGCGGGAGGCACAGATACGCAGTATTTT
CASSEGLAGGTDTQYF
>TRBD1|TRBV7-2|NA|TRBJ2-2
TGTGCCAGCAGCGCCCGACAGGGAGTGGGGACCGGGGAGCTGTTTTTT
CASSARQGVGTGELFF
>NA|TRBV7-2|NA|TRBJ2-3
TGTGCCAGCAGCCGCGACGGGACACCCCCCGCAGATACGCAGTATTTT
CASSRDGTPPADTQYF